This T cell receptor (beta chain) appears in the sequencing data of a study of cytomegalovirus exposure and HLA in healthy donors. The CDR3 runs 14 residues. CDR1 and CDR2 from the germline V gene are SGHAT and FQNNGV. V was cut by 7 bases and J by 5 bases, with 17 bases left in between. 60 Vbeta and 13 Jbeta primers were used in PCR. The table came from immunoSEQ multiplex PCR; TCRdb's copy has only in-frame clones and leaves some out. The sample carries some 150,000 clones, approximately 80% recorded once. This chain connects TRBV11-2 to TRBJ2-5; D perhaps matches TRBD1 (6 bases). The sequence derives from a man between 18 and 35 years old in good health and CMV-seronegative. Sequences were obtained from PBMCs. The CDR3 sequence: CASTRPGAWETQYF. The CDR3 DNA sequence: TGTGCCAGCACGCGGCCAGGGGCATGGGAGACCCAGTACTTC.